These T cell receptor beta chains were read from a single sample in a study of blood T cell repertoires in COVID-19. Sequencing was performed with immunoSEQ multiplex PCR; in TCRdb, only in-frame clones are kept and a portion is missing. The sample lists about 320,000 clones, around 83% occurring once. The sample taken for sequencing was peripheral blood. All receptors derive from a woman aged 50 to 60 with acute or convalescent COVID-19. The CDR3 runs from the conserved cysteine through the conserved F or W. The D gene is left open where the match is weak. Clone size is stated in some rows and not others, as once, few, many or a class when expanded.

TRBJ1-1	-	TRBV14	-	TGTGCCAGCAGCCATACGAGACGGGACACTGAAGCTTTCTTT	CASSHTRRDTEAFF
TRBJ1-1	TRBD1	TRBV7-9	-	TGTGCCAGCAGCTTAGGGGACAGGGGTACTGAAGCTTTCTTT	CASSLGDRGTEAFF
TRBJ2-2	TRBD2	TRBV5-6	-	TGTGCCAGCAGCCTAGCGGGAGGAGGGACCGGGGAGCTGTTTTTT	CASSLAGGGTGELFF
TRBJ1-2	-	TRBV7-2	-	TGTGCCAGCAGCTTAGGGGCAGGCGGGGGCTATGGCTACACCTTC	CASSLGAGGGYGYTF
TRBJ1-2	TRBD1	TRBV7-9	-	TGTGCCAGCAGCCACAACGATGACAGGGGATCTGGCTACACCTTC	CASSHNDDRGSGYTF
TRBJ2-7	TRBD2	TRBV14	-	TGTGCCAGCAGCCCGAGCGGGAGTCGCTACGAGCAGTACTTC	CASSPSGSRYEQYF
TRBJ2-1	TRBD2	TRBV5-1	once	TGCGCCAGCAGCCCGGGCCGGGACTACTTTTACAATGAGCAGTTCTTC	CASSPGRDYFYNEQFF
TRBJ2-3	-	TRBV29-1	-	TGCAGCGTTGGTTCAGGGGTGATCGCTAGCACAGATACGCAGTATTTT	CSVGSGVIASTDTQYF
TRBJ2-1	-	TRBV9	-	TGTGCCAGCAGCGTACGGGACAATGAGCAGTTCTTC	CASSVRDNEQFF
TRBJ2-5	TRBD2	TRBV7-2	-	TGTGCCAGCAGGGGCGGGGGCCAAGAGACCCAGTACTTC	CASRGGGQETQYF
TRBJ1-2	TRBD1	TRBV30	-	TGTGCCTACGCCCGGGGACAGGGGGCATCTAACTATGGCTACACCTTC	CAYARGQGASNYGYTF
TRBJ1-2	TRBD1	TRBV11-2	once	TGTGCCAGCAGCACCCACAGGGGGCGCTATGGCTACACCTTC	CASSTHRGRYGYTF
TRBJ2-7	TRBD1	TRBV5-3	-	TGTGCCAGAAGACGATCTAGACAGGGGATGCACGAGCAGTACTTC	CARRRSRQGMHEQYF
TRBJ1-1	-	TRBV19	once	TGTGCCAGTAGTGACCAGGGGAACACTGAAGCTTTCTTT	CASSDQGNTEAFF
TRBJ2-1	-	TRBV5-1	-	TGCGCCAGCAGCTTGGGGCCGGCGGGGAGCTCCTACAATGAGCAGTTCTTC	CASSLGPAGSSYNEQFF
TRBJ2-3	TRBD2	TRBV6-5	-	TGTGCCAGCAGTTTAACTCTAGCGGGGCTCACAGATACGCAGTATTTT	CASSLTLAGLTDTQYF
TRBJ1-2	-	TRBV6-6	-	TGTGCCAGCAGTTACTCGGGCAGGGAAACCTATGGCTACACCTTC	CASSYSGRETYGYTF
TRBJ2-3	-	TRBV9	-	TGTGCCAGCAGCCTTGGACAGTCCACAGATACGCAGTATTTT	CASSLGQSTDTQYF
TRBJ1-6	TRBD1	TRBV5-6	-	TGTGCCAGCAGCGTGGGGACAGGGACGTCCAATTCACCCCTCCACTTT	CASSVGTGTSNSPLHF
TRBJ2-7	TRBD2	TRBV4-1	-	TGCGCCAGCAGCCAAGAAAGCGGGAGTCTCGAGCAGTACTTC	CASSQESGSLEQYF
TRBJ2-1	-	TRBV5-6	-	TGTGCCAGCAGCTTAGCCGGACAGAGATACAATGAGCAGTTCTTC	CASSLAGQRYNEQFF
TRBJ2-1	TRBD1	TRBV30	-	TGTGCCTGGAGTCCAGGGACAGGGATCGTCCACAATGAGCAGTTCTTC	CAWSPGTGIVHNEQFF
TRBJ2-6	TRBD2	TRBV2	-	TGTGCCAGCAGTGAAGGGCGGGGGTACTCTGGGGCCAACGTCCTGACTTTC	CASSEGRGYSGANVLTF
TRBJ2-4	TRBD1	TRBV29-1	-	TGCAGCGTGGTGGACAGGGTCAATCTAGCCAAAAACATTCAGTACTTC	CSVVDRVNLAKNIQYF
TRBJ2-1	TRBD1	TRBV5-4	-	TGTGCCAGCAGCTTATCCAGGGGGCCGTCCCTCTACAATGAGCAGTTCTTC	CASSLSRGPSLYNEQFF
TRBJ1-6	-	TRBV7-2	-	TGTGCCAGCAGCCCTAGGGGGGGCACGAATTCACCCCTCCACTTT	CASSPRGGTNSPLHF
TRBJ2-3	TRBD2	TRBV9	-	TGTGCCAGCAGCGTAGGGCCAGCGGGAGACACAGATACGCAGTATTTT	CASSVGPAGDTDTQYF
TRBJ1-2	-	TRBV2	-	TGTGCCAGCAGGTTTAACAGCGGGGGTAACTATGGCTACACCTTC	CASRFNSGGNYGYTF
TRBJ2-3	-	TRBV19	-	TGTGCCAGTATTGGGGGGAGGAGAGATACGCAGTATTTT	CASIGGRRDTQYF
TRBJ1-2	-	TRBV9	-	TGTGCCAGCAGCGTAGGAGGGTCAGAGTATGGCTACACCTTC	CASSVGGSEYGYTF
TRBJ1-1	-	TRBV10-1	-	TGCGCCAGCAGTTTAGGGACATCGGCTGAAGCTTTCTTT	CASSLGTSAEAFF
TRBJ1-2	TRBD1	TRBV25-1	-	TGTGCCAGCAGTGTTAGGCCGTGGACAGGGGCTGGCTACACCTTC	CASSVRPWTGAGYTF
TRBJ2-7	TRBD2	TRBV3-1/TRBV3-2	-	TGTGCCAGCAGCCAAGGGACTAGTTCCTACGAGCAGTACTTC	CASSQGTSSYEQYF
TRBJ1-5	-	TRBV30	-	TGTGCCTGGAATCAGGGCACGCAGCCCCAGCATTTT	CAWNQGTQPQHF
TRBJ2-3	-	TRBV5-1	-	TGCGCCAGCAGCGAGGGTAGCGGTAGCACAGATACGCAGTATTTT	CASSEGSGSTDTQYF
TRBJ2-3	TRBD1	TRBV6-6	-	TGTGCCAGCAGCACCGAGACAGGGGGCCCGGGGCGGGGGTCGGGAGATACGCAGTATTTT	CASSTETGGPGRGSGDTQYF
TRBJ2-5	-	TRBV7-9	-	TGTGCCAGCAGCTTAGCACAGACCACCGAGACCCAGTACTTC	CASSLAQTTETQYF
TRBJ2-3	TRBD1	TRBV4-3	-	TGCGCCAGCAGCCAACCGGACAGGGCGGATACGCAGTATTTT	CASSQPDRADTQYF
TRBJ2-6	TRBD2	TRBV9	-	TGTGCCAGCAGCGGAGGGACTAGCGGGGGGTCTGGGGCCAACGTCCTGACTTTC	CASSGGTSGGSGANVLTF
TRBJ1-2	TRBD1	TRBV24-1	-	TGTGCCACCAGTGAATCAGGGGGCGTTGGCTACACCTTC	CATSESGGVGYTF
TRBJ1-5	-	TRBV2	-	TGTGCCAGCAGCCCGAGCAATCAGCCCCAGCATTTT	CASSPSNQPQHF
TRBJ1-1	-	TRBV6-6	-	TGTGCCAGCAGTCTAGTGTCGGGACGGGGAATCGGGGGAAAAGCTTTCTTT	CASSLVSGRGIGGKAFF
TRBJ2-2	TRBD1	TRBV4-1	few	TGCGCCAGCAGCCAACTCGGGACAGGGAACACCGGGGAGCTGTTTTTT	CASSQLGTGNTGELFF